The clone carrying this T cell receptor (beta chain) was seen repeatedly, ten times or more. The data belong to a study of human T cells and chemical hapten exposure. Noted time point: patch test 1, 2 weeks after DPC sensitization. Treatment denoted: therapeutic diphenylcyclopropenone sensitization with weekly scalp DPC. V dropped 6 bases and J dropped 5 bases, with 11 bases sitting between them. Per the germline V gene, CDR1 is DFQATT and CDR2 is SNEGSKA (reference sequence). CDR3 size: 12 residues. MiXCR was run by TCRdb on the RACE reads, yielding one entry per CDR3 protein. Of about 340,000 distinct CDR3 sequences detected, around 7% appear once; the ten largest clones hold about 8%.

Specimen: whole blood, collected in connection with sensitization to the hapten diphenylcyclopropenone (DPC). The receptor's source is a woman between 18 and 30 years old with alopecia areata. Some clones in this sample may be carry-over from other donors' samples. The chain recombines TRBV20-1 with TRBJ1-5; D remains ambiguous. CDR3 sequence reads: CSARGGDQPQHF. DNA of the CDR3: TGCAGTGCCCGCGGCGGGGATCAGCCCCAGCATTTT.